The 25 T cell receptor beta chains below all came from one sample that was sequenced in a study of naive and memory T cell subsets. Two oligonucleotides, mixed equimolar, formed the beta constant-region primer covering TRBC1 and TRBC2. One entry per CDR3 protein, called by TCRdb with MiXCR from the UMI-ligation and nested PCR reads. The table lists about 85,000 distinct CDR3 sequences, about 12% of them singletons, with approximately 0.93% in the top ten. The sample taken for sequencing was central memory CD4+ T cells from blood. Receptor source: a human donor in good health.

The chain links TRBV7-2 to TRBJ2-4; 14 bases fit TRBD2. V lost 1 base to trimming and J lost 8 bases; unmatched junction nucleotides: 7. Germline V gives CDR1 SGHTA, CDR2 FQGNSA. This CDR3 is 17 amino acids long. The CDR3 reads CASSLGLAGGSGYIQYF. The DNA for the CDR3 is TGTGCCAGCAGCTTAGGACTAGCGGGAGGGTCAGGATACATTCAGTACTTC.

The chain uses TRBV12-3 or TRBV12-4 and TRBJ2-1; 8 bases map to TRBD1. The CDR3 covers 14 residues. V dropped 5 bases and J dropped 6; count of bases not matched to a gene: 6. The CDR3 bases are TGTGCCAGCAGTGGACAGGGTCTTTTCAATGAGCAGTTCTTC. It is translated as CASSGQGLFNEQFF.

This clonotype was picked up a small number of times. The genes are TRBV20-1 and TRBJ2-7; the D is unclear. Trimming cost V 0 bases and J 3 bases, with 15 bases left between them. The CDR3 runs 15 residues. Germline V gene sequence: CDR1 DFQATT, CDR2 SNEGSKA (reference sequence). CDR3: CSARDEGLRSYEQYF. As DNA, the CDR3 is TGCAGTGCTAGAGATGAAGGTCTGCGTAGCTACGAGCAGTACTTC.

The rearrangement uses TRBV3-1 and TRBJ2-1; TRBD2 matches at 10 bases. CDR3 size: 17 residues. Unmatched junction bases numbered 5, after V lost 0 bases and J lost 3 bases. In germline, CDR1 is LGHDT, CDR2 YNNKEL (reference sequence). DNA of the CDR3: TGTGCCAGCAGCCAAGATCGAGGGACTAGCGACTACAATGAGCAGTTCTTC. It translates to CASSQDRGTSDYNEQFF.

The chain combines TRBV6-5 with TRBJ2-3; 12 bases align to TRBD2. The CDR3 has 15 amino acids. Per germline, CDR1 MNHEY and CDR2 SVGAGI. Trimming at V came to 5 bases and at J to 7 bases, leaving 7 bases not matched to a gene. CDR3 bases: TGTGCCAGCAGTCTACTAGCGGGAGGTTGGAATACGCAGTATTTT. This encodes CASSLLAGGWNTQYF.

This clonotype has more than one count but fewer than ten. The chain links TRBV29-1 to TRBJ2-7, with D hard to call. Germline V lookup: CDR1 SQVTM, CDR2 ANQGSEA. CDR3 length: 13 amino acids. Trimming left V 7 bases short and J 0 bases short, with 13 bases between. CDR3 sequence (DNA): TGCAGCGGGCAGGATACTACCTCCTACGAGCAGTACTTC. Its translation: CSGQDTTSYEQYF.

V is TRBV20-1 and J is TRBJ1-1, with D maybe TRBD1 (5 bases). The germline CDR1 and CDR2 sequences are DFQATT and SNEGSKA (reference sequence). This CDR3 region has 13 residues. V was shortened by 5 bases and J by 5 bases, with 15 bases between the two germline ends. This CDR3 is CSAWRTGLTEAFF. The CDR3 nucleotides read TGCAGTGCTTGGAGGACGGGGCTTACTGAAGCTTTCTTT.

Many counts were recorded for this clonotype. The gene calls are TRBV9 and TRBJ2-3; maybe TRBD2 (6 bases). Germline assignment: CDR1 SGDLS and CDR2 YYNGEE. Trimming cost V 6 bases and J 1 base, with 12 bases left between them. The CDR3 spans 14 residues. The CDR3 is CASTGLTGTDTQYF. The DNA of the CDR3 is TGTGCCAGCACGGGACTGACGGGCACAGATACGCAGTATTTT.

This clonotype occurred many times. The V gene is TRBV10-3, the J gene TRBJ2-3; no firm D call. Germline CDR1 reads ENHRY; CDR2 reads SYGVKD. The CDR3 covers 14 residues. The V gene lost 1 base and the J gene lost 3 bases, with 8 bases spanning the gap. This CDR3 is CAISEWAATDTQYF. CDR3 bases: TGTGCCATCAGTGAGTGGGCTGCGACAGATACGCAGTATTTT.

This clonotype was observed a handful of times. The rearrangement joins TRBV10-3 to TRBJ1-1; D gene ambiguous. From germline, CDR1 is ENHRY and CDR2 SYGVKD. The CDR3 has 11 amino acids. The V end lost 6 bases, the J end lost 7 bases, and 9 bases lay between the germline ends. The CDR3: CAIRQTDEAFF. The CDR3 DNA sequence: TGTGCCATCAGGCAAACAGATGAAGCTTTCTTT.

In its sample, this clonotype was seen a few times. The rearrangement uses TRBV5-1 and TRBJ1-6, with D perhaps matching TRBD1 (5 bases). Trimming removed 6 bases from V and 5 bases from J, with 15 bases in between. Germline V gene data show CDR1 as SGHRS and CDR2 as YFSETQ. The CDR3 covers 15 residues. The CDR3 spells CASTRRDFNNSPLHF. The DNA of the CDR3 is TGCGCCAGCACTAGACGGGACTTTAATAATTCACCCCTCCACTTT.

There are many counts of this clonotype. The chain is built from TRBV6-2 or TRBV6-3 and TRBJ1-5; a weak D match, TRBD1 (6 bases). V was shortened by 2 bases and J by 5 bases, with 22 bases between the two germline ends. CDR3 size: 18 residues. The germline V gene encodes CDR1 MNHEY and CDR2 SVGEGT. The CDR3 spells CASSYPDIVGGSYQPQHF. The CDR3 DNA reads TGTGCCAGCAGTTACCCGGACATTGTGGGGGGCAGCTATCAGCCCCAGCATTTT.

This clonotype was recorded a few times. The chain couples TRBV14 to TRBJ2-6; no firm D call. V was cut by 0 bases and J by 4 bases, with 4 bases left in between. Germline V lookup: CDR1 SGHDN, CDR2 FVKESK. This CDR3 contains 14 residues. DNA for the CDR3: TGTGCCAGCAGCCAAGATACCGGGGCCAACGTCCTGACTTTC. It is translated as CASSQDTGANVLTF.

Judged by abundance, this clonotype is medium-sized. V usage is TRBV20-1 and J usage is TRBJ1-6, with TRBD1 matching 7 bases. After removal of 4 bases from V and 4 bases from J, the junction contained 1 base not matched to a gene. Germline V CDR1 and CDR2: DFQATT, SNEGSKA (reference sequence). CDR3 length: 13 residues. CDR3 DNA: TGCAGTGCTACGGGACAGTATAATTCACCCCTCCACTTT. This encodes CSATGQYNSPLHF.

This clonotype was found a few times. The CDR3 DNA reads TGCAGTGCTAGAGATCCCCCCTATGGCTACACCTTC. Amino acids: CSARDPPYGYTF. V is TRBV20-1 and J is TRBJ1-2; D ambiguous. V lost 0 bases, J lost 4 bases, and 6 bases lay in between. CDR1 and CDR2 (germline): DFQATT, SNEGSKA (reference sequence). The CDR3 is made up of 12 amino acids.

The V and J genes are TRBV6-5 and TRBJ2-6; the D gene could be TRBD1 or TRBD2 (5 bases each). This CDR3 region has 17 residues. Trimming took 0 bases from V and 3 from J, leaving 12 bases between them. The V gene's germline CDR1 is MNHEY and CDR2 SVGAGI. CDR3 residues: CASSYSKGRVGANVLTF. In nucleotides, the CDR3 is TGTGCCAGCAGTTACTCGAAGGGGCGGGTTGGGGCCAACGTCCTGACTTTC.

The gene calls are TRBV12-3 or TRBV12-4 and TRBJ2-5; TRBD2 matches 8 bases. Unmatched junction bases numbered 2, after V lost 3 bases and J lost 5 bases. The CDR3 is made up of 13 amino acids. The CDR3 reads CASSFLAGETQYF. CDR3 DNA sequence: TGTGCCAGCAGTTTTTTAGCGGGGGAGACCCAGTACTTC.

This chain joins TRBV28 and TRBJ1-1; 7 bases are shared with TRBD1. Trimming took 5 bases from V and 4 from J; bases not matched to a gene: 10. The germline V gene encodes CDR1 MDHEN and CDR2 SYDVKM. The CDR3 consists of 15 residues. In DNA, the CDR3 is TGTGCCAGCAGTCCCGGACAGGCCGTAGGCACTGAAGCTTTCTTT. This translates into CASSPGQAVGTEAFF.

There are many counts of this clonotype. The rearrangement joins TRBV5-6 to TRBJ2-6; 8 bases line up with TRBD2. The CDR3 sequence is 18 residues long. CDR1 and CDR2 (germline): SGHDT, YYEEEE. Germline trimming cut 2 bases from V and 0 bases from J; bases unmatched to any gene: 7. This CDR3 is CASSFGFRGGSGANVLTF. The DNA for the CDR3 is TGTGCCAGCAGCTTCGGTTTCCGGGGGGGCTCTGGGGCCAACGTCCTGACTTTC.

This clonotype was found a few times. V gene TRBV28 combines with J gene TRBJ2-5; D may be TRBD1 (6 bases). Trimming stripped 0 bases from V and 4 bases from J, with 12 bases between. The germline gives CDR1 MDHEN, CDR2 SYDVKM. The CDR3 has 15 amino acids. This CDR3 is CASSLWDRFGETQYF. DNA of the CDR3: TGTGCCAGCAGTTTATGGGACAGATTTGGAGAGACCCAGTACTTC.

This clonotype was counted at least ten times. The genes are TRBV28 and TRBJ2-7; D gene ambiguous. Germline CDR1 reads MDHEN; CDR2 reads SYDVKM. The CDR3 runs to 12 residues. The V gene lost 5 bases and the J gene lost 7 bases, with 12 bases spanning the gap. CDR3 coding DNA: TGTGCCAGCAGTCTAACATCGCTTGAGCAGTACTTC. This translates into CASSLTSLEQYF.

Worth noting for this clonotype: One base away lies a much larger clone, so this may be a sequencing read error. This chain connects TRBV29-1 to TRBJ2-3; TRBD2 aligns across 7 bases. This CDR3 is 13 amino acids long. Germline lookup yields CDR1 SQVTM and CDR2 ANQGSEA. V gave up 6 bases and J gave up 5 bases; unmatched junction bases: 8. The CDR3 sequence: CSVGTGGRDTQYF. As DNA, the CDR3 is TGCAGCGTGGGGACTGGCGGGAGAGATACGCAGTATTTT.

In its sample, this clonotype was seen many times. The chain couples TRBV24-1 to TRBJ2-7, with TRBD1 matching 8 bases. V was clipped by 4 bases and J by 5 bases; unmatched bases: 3. CDR1 is KGHDR and CDR2 is SFDVKD in the germline V gene. CDR3 length equals 13 residues. CDR3 in DNA: TGTGCCACCAGTGAGCCGGACAGGGACGAGCAGTACTTC. Translation: CATSEPDRDEQYF.

Many counts were recorded for this clonotype. The chain recombines TRBV20-1 with TRBJ1-5, with D unresolved. CDR1 and CDR2 from the germline V gene are DFQATT and SNEGSKA (reference sequence). This CDR3 has 11 amino acids. V lost 0 bases to trimming and J lost 3 bases, with 0 bases between them. CDR3 residues: CSARDNQPQHF. The CDR3 DNA sequence: TGCAGTGCTAGAGACAATCAGCCCCAGCATTTT.

This chain uses TRBV7-3 with TRBJ2-3; 9 nucleotides agree with TRBD2. The CDR3 sequence is 16 residues long. J lost 4 bases, V lost 1 base, and 6 bases had no gene match. In germline, CDR1 is SGHTA, CDR2 FQGTGA. For the CDR3, the DNA is TGTGCCAGCAGCTTAATCTCAGCGGGAGGTGCAGATACGCAGTATTTT. Translation: CASSLISAGGADTQYF.